The 7 T cell receptor beta chains in this list originate from one sample, sequenced in a study of response to subunit inactivated influenza vaccine. TCRdb ran MiXCR on the RT-PCR reads and lists one entry per CDR3 protein. The sample includes around 650,000 distinct CDR3 sequences, approximately 14% of them seen just once. Sequencing used PBMCs from blood, obtained approximately 13 days after vaccination. The receptors stem from a man between 45 and 60 years old who received an inactivated influenza vaccine.

This clonotype has just a few counts. The V and J genes are TRBV12-3 or TRBV12-4 and TRBJ1-1, with D tentatively TRBD1 (5 bases). CDR3 size: 14 residues. The germline V and J ends were trimmed by 7 bases and 0 bases, with 12 bases remaining between them. The CDR3 loop reads CASMRDRLNTEAFF. The CDR3 DNA reads as TGTGCCAGCATGCGTGACAGACTGAACACTGAAGCTTTCTTT.

There are a few counts of this clonotype. A read error may account for a junction end that differs from germline. The chain employs TRBV12-3 or TRBV12-4 and TRBJ2-2; TRBD2 aligns across 9 bases. The CDR3 length is 14 residues. The CDR3 loop reads CASSLEAASGEQFF. In DNA, the CDR3 is TGTGCCAGCAGTTTAGAGGCAGCTAGCGGGGAGCAGTTTTTT.

The rearrangement links TRBV12-3 or TRBV12-4 to TRBJ2-1; D is possibly TRBD2 (6 bases). Trimming shortened V by 3 bases and J by 8 bases, and 17 bases separated the two germline ends. The CDR3 has 15 residues. The CDR3 DNA reads as TGTGCCAGCAGTTTTATTGGGGGGAGGTTTGATGAGCAGTTCTTC. Protein: CASSFIGGRFDEQFF.

In its sample, this clonotype was seen a few times. This chain joins TRBV7-2 and TRBJ2-5; D gene unclear. The CDR3 covers 13 residues. CDR1 and CDR2 (germline): SGHTA, FQGNSA. The ends were cut back, 3 bases at V and 4 bases at J, with 9 bases in the middle. The CDR3 bases are TGTGCCAGCAGCTTCAGCACGCGAGAGACCCAGTACTTC. This codes for CASSFSTRETQYF. The entire variable domain, with the rest obtained from reference TRBV7-2 and TRBJ2-5, is as follows: GAGVSQSPSNKVTEKGKDVELRCDPISGHTALYWYRQSLGQGLEFLIYFQGNSAPDKSGLPSDRFSAERTGGSVSTLTIQRTQQEDSAVYLCASSFSTRETQYFGPGTRLLVL.

The chain employs TRBV20-1 and TRBJ2-7; 7 bases are shared with TRBD2. The V gene's germline CDR1 is DFQATT and CDR2 SNEGSKA (reference sequence). V lost 0 bases to trimming and J lost 7 bases; unmatched junction nucleotides: 15. This CDR3 has 16 amino acids. The CDR3 region is CSARDWRETQSLEQYF. The CDR3 DNA reads as TGCAGTGCTAGAGATTGGCGGGAGACGCAATCCCTGGAGCAGTACTTC.

This clonotype showed up just a few times. The chain employs TRBV5-1 and TRBJ2-2, with 8 bases lining up with TRBD1. Germline values: CDR1 SGHRS, CDR2 YFSETQ. With 4 bases clipped from V and 1 base from J, the junction kept 9 bases outside the gene matches. This CDR3 contains 17 residues. CDR3 sequence: CASSPTPGQVNTGELFF. The CDR3 DNA sequence: TGCGCCAGCAGCCCGACCCCGGGACAGGTGAACACCGGGGAGCTGTTTTTT.

This clonotype was seen only a few times. This sequence joins TRBV28 and TRBJ2-7; D is perhaps TRBD1 (6 bases). The CDR3 extends over 14 amino acids. V dropped 6 bases and J dropped 3 bases, with 15 bases sitting between them. The germline CDR1 and CDR2 sequences are MDHEN and SYDVKM. The CDR3 nucleotides are TGTGCCAGCAGCGACTCTAGACAGGTCTACGAGCAGTACTTC. This gives the protein CASSDSRQVYEQYF.